The next 7 T cell receptor beta chains were all read from a single sample in a study of T cell responses to AZD1222 COVID-19 vaccine. Libraries were prepared by immunoSEQ multiplex PCR; TCRdb keeps only in-frame clonotypes and omits some of them. This table has approximately 96,000 clones, 90% to 95% appearing once. The sequenced sample was peripheral blood, obtained 28 days after the second AZD1222 dose. The receptor source for this set is an adult who received the AZD1222 COVID-19 vaccine.

The genes are TRBV30 and TRBJ1-5, with a tentative D call TRBD1 (6 bases). In germline, CDR1 is GTSNPN, CDR2 SVGIG (reference sequence). V was cut by 2 bases and J by 5 bases, with 16 bases left in between. The CDR3 is 15 residues long. The CDR3 reads CAWSFTGHSDQPQHF. CDR3 nucleotide sequence: TGTGCCTGGAGTTTTACGGGACACTCTGATCAGCCCCAGCATTTT.

The chain couples TRBV6-4 to TRBJ2-5, with TRBD1 identical over 12 bases. The CDR3 covers 15 residues. Germline lookup yields CDR1 MRHNA and CDR2 SNTAGT. V gave up 7 bases and J gave up 5 bases; unmatched junction bases: 8. The CDR3 nucleotides read TGTGCCAGCACCCTGGGACAGGGGGCGGAGGAGACCCAGTACTTC. This sequence encodes CASTLGQGAEETQYF.

V and J are TRBV7-2 and TRBJ1-6, with no clear D. V lost 2 bases, J lost 7 bases, and 12 bases lay in between. This CDR3 has 15 residues. In germline, CDR1 is SGHTA, CDR2 FQGNSA. The CDR3 reads CASSLRQAHNSPLHF. CDR3 nucleotide sequence: TGTGCCAGCAGCTTAAGGCAGGCCCACAATTCACCCCTCCACTTT. Filled out from reference TRBV7-2 and TRBJ1-6, the complete variable domain reads GAGVSQSPSNKVTEKGKDVELRCDPISGHTALYWYRQSLGQGLEFLIYFQGNSAPDKSGLPSDRFSAERTGGSVSTLTIQRTQQEDSAVYLCASSLRQAHNSPLHFGNGTRLTVT.

This rearrangement joins TRBV25-1 to TRBJ2-5; D may be TRBD1 (6 bases). Germline values: CDR1 MGHDK, CDR2 SYGVNS. The CDR3 totals 13 residues. Trimming removed 6 bases from V and 5 bases from J, with 13 bases in between. CDR3 sequence: CASRTGGRETQYF. In DNA, the CDR3 is TGTGCCAGCAGGACTGGGGGCCGGGAGACCCAGTACTTC.

This chain links TRBV14 with TRBJ2-1, with D tentatively TRBD2 (6 bases). Germline assignment: CDR1 SGHDN and CDR2 FVKESK. CDR3 length equals 16 residues. V gave up 0 bases and J gave up 4 bases, with 13 bases separating them. CDR3 residues: CASSQEGLAIYNEQFF. The CDR3 DNA follows: TGTGCCAGCAGCCAAGAAGGGCTAGCGATATACAATGAGCAGTTCTTC.

V and J are TRBV28 and TRBJ2-7; D is tentatively TRBD1 or TRBD2 (5 bases each). Germline assignment: CDR1 MDHEN and CDR2 SYDVKM. The CDR3 sequence is 13 residues long. Trimming cost V 5 bases and J 2 bases, with 10 bases left between them. CDR3 region: CASSGRGAYEQYF. CDR3 in DNA: TGTGCCAGCAGTGGTAGGGGAGCCTACGAGCAGTACTTC.

This sequence joins TRBV5-8 and TRBJ2-1; no clear D. Trimming cost V 4 bases and J 4 bases, with 6 bases left between them. Germline CDR1 SGHTS, CDR2 YDEGEE. CDR3 size: 12 residues. CDR3 DNA: TGTGCCAGCAGCGGTGGGTACAATGAGCAGTTCTTC. As protein: CASSGGYNEQFF.